This T cell receptor beta chain was found in a study of metastatic and nonmetastatic thyroid tumors (dated by TCRdb to about 2020). General notes on the study: Repertoires from peripheral blood and from tumor or nodule tissue samples of malignant and benign thyroid patients were compared.

The library relied on PCR. The sequencing machine was an Illumina HiSeq 4000. High-throughput sequencing was used to profile the TCR beta-chain CDR3 region of every patient. The source study handled its data this way. Drawing on CDR3 differences between clinicopathological groups, the researchers built a classifier meant to tell apart patients with distant-metastatic papillary thyroid cancer. The Shannon index was used to assess repertoire diversity, and the Morisita-Horn index was used to assess tumor-blood repertoire similarity. TCRdb redid the processing of the public reads, applying fastp at Q25 and MiXCR, and retained in-frame beta chains. Clone size and V and J calls follow TCRdb, not the original study. The sample includes about 21,000 clones, with 11% observed a single time. Roughly 8% of the sample is in the top ten clones. Results the study describes overall, beyond this receptor: In both blood and tumor samples, malignant tumors were reported to have significantly higher TCR beta diversity than benign nodules.

This clone was recorded at least ten times. Its antigen is currently not known. The germline gene is not matched at one end of the junction; a read error may be the cause. The germline V gene (reference sequence) supplies CDR1 DFQATT and CDR2 SNEGSKA. The CDR3 spans 14 residues, from the cysteine through the phenylalanine. The read is trimmed to its CDR3 DNA, 42 bases read in frame from base 1. No treatment had been received by any patient before thyroid surgery. Using T-cell receptor beta sequencing, the researchers looked back retrospectively at clinical samples from patients, gathered between the early 2010s and the late 2010s.

Source material: blood. The sequence derives from a female donor with papillary thyroid cancer or a benign thyroid nodule (not recorded which). Some clones in this sample may be carry-over from other donors' samples. The V and J segments used are TRBV20-1 and TRBJ2-1, with TRBD2 matching 7 junction bases. The DNA sequence is TGCAGTGCCAGAGGCGCGGGAGACTACAATGAGCAGTTCTTC. Translated, this is CSARGAGDYNEQFF.